This T cell receptor (beta chain) appears in the sequencing data of a study of blood T cells in healthy people across ages. V was cut by 1 base and J by 3 bases, with 10 bases left in between. Germline assignment: CDR1 SEHNR and CDR2 FQNEAQ (reference sequence). The CDR3 sequence is 15 residues long. The authors ran a second PCR of 7 to 11 cycles using a sample-barcoded 5' primer and a J-beta primer mix. TCRdb used MiXCR to reprocess the 5' RACE reads, holding one entry per CDR3 protein. The table has approximately 780,000 distinct CDR3 sequences, roughly 24% seen once. These same data were also listed under a study on T cells of mothers and their children. From that report: In each mother, TCR beta CDR3 reads exceeded 8 million; in each child, they numbered several million.

Sequencing used blood. This receptor was taken from a boy younger than 18 in good health. This rearrangement joins TRBV7-9 to TRBJ2-1; D might be TRBD2 (6 bases). The CDR3 nucleotides are TGTGCCAGCAGCTTAGTGGAGCGGGTCTACAATGAGCAGTTCTTC. This encodes CASSLVERVYNEQFF.